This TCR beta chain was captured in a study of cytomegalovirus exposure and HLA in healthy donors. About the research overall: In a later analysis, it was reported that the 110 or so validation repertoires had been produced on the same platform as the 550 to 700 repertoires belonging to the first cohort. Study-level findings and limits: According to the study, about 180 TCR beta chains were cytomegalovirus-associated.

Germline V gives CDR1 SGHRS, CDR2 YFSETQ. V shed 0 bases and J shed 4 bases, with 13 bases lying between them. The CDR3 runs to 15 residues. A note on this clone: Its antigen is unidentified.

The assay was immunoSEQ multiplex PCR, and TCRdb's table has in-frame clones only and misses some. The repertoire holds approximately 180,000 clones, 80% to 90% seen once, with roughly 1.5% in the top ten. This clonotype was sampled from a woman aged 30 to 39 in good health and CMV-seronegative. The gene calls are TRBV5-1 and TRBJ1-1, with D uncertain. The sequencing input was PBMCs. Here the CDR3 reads CASSLGGGFGTEAFF. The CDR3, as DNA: TGCGCCAGCAGCTTGGGAGGAGGGTTTGGCACTGAAGCTTTCTTT.